The present T cell receptor (beta chain) was sequenced within a study of blood T cell repertoires in COVID-19 (dated by TCRdb to the early 2020s). In the study overall: Samples covering the acute and convalescent phases of COVID-19 were provided by collaborators in the United States, Italy and Spain. Subjects who had been exposed to COVID-19, were actively infected with it, or had recovered from it provided the deeply sampled blood TCRbeta repertoires that made up the dataset. The material from the prospective study consisted of cDNA or gDNA derived from T cells, B-cell-depleted T cells, or PBMCs. The repertoires were released in a freely available public database meant as a resource for research on the immune response to SARS-CoV-2. Samples came from the ongoing ImmuneRACE study (first 160 participants) plus 1,254 subjects from 6 global collaborators. Where HLA class I and class II types were available, the types were taken from metadata supplied by the sample provider, not from assay-based typing. The sample metadata nearly always contained a de-identified subject ID, COVID-19 status, age in years and sex. Results and caveats for the whole study, not just this receptor: How much clinical and demographic metadata was included differed by source and by participant, and the metadata was provided uncurated.

Trimming at the junction amounts to 6 bases on V and 3 bases on J, and the germline ends lie 12 bases apart. The CDR3 measures 13 amino acids from cysteine to phenylalanine. Just CDR3 DNA is preserved here, 39 bases in frame from base 1. Taken from the germline V gene, the CDR1 and CDR2 loops are MNHEY and SVGAGI. TCRbeta CDR3 regions were amplified from genomic DNA by means of the immunoSEQ Assay, a bias-controlled multiplex PCR. For the original study's pipeline: Within the assay, amplification of reference gene primers was used to estimate how many nucleated cells each sample contained. To quantify the absolute abundance of each unique TCRbeta CDR3 rearrangement, sequence reads were collapsed and filtered. For each sample, productive Simpson clonality was calculated as the square root of Simpson's diversity index across productive rearrangements. Here the immuneACCESS table is served through TCRdb, limited to in-frame sequences with V and J called. Missing clones are a known gap in these copies; in checked studies unresolved V genes cover under half, and the rest lacks a known reason. V, J and clone size reflect that table, while D and trimming were determined from the DNA. The sample contains 40,000 or so clones, approximately 85% of them found a single time. The top ten constitute approximately 39% of the sample.

Each collaborating institution followed its own protocols to collect whole blood in K2EDTA tubes. Collaborator samples were shipped for TCRbeta analysis as frozen whole blood, isolated PBMCs, or DNA extracted from either sample type. On this clone itself: Its recognized antigen is unknown. No quality values exist for individual bases; no much larger clone is one base distant.

The clonotype was recovered from a middle-aged man with active or convalescent COVID-19. Sequenced sample: peripheral blood. Rearrangement joined TRBV6-5 to TRBJ2-7, and possibly TRBD1, on 6 matching bases. The DNA is TGTGCCAGCAGGGACGACAGGAGCTACGAGCAGTACTTC. Its protein reads: CASRDDRSYEQYF.